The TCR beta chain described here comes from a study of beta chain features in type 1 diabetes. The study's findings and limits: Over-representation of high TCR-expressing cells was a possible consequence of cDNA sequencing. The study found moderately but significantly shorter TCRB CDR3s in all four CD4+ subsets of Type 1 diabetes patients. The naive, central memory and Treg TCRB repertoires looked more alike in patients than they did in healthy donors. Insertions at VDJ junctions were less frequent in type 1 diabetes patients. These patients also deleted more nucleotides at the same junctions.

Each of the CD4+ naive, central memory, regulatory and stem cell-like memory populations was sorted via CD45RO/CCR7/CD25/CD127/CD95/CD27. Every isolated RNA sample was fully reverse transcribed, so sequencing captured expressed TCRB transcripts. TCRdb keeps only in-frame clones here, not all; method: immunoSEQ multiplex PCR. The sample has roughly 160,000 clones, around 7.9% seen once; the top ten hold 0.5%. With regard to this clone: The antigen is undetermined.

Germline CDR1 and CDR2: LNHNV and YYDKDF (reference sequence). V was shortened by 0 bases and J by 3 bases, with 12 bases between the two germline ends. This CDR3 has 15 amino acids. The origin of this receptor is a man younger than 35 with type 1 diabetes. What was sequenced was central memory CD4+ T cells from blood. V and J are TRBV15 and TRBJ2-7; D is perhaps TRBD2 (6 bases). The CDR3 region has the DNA TGTGCCACCAGCAGAGATCCCGGGGGAATCTACGAGCAGTACTTC. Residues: CATSRDPGGIYEQYF.